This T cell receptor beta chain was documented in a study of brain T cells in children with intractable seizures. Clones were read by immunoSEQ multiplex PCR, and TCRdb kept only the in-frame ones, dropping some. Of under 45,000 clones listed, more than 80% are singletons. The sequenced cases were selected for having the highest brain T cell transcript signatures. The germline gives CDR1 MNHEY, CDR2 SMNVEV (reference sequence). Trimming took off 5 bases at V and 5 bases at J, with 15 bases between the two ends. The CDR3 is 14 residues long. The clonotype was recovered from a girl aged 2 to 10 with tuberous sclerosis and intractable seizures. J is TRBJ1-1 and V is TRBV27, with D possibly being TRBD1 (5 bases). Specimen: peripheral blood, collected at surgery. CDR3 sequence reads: CASSPAPGRTEAFF. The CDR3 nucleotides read TGTGCCAGCAGTCCTGCCCCGGGACGGACTGAAGCTTTCTTT.